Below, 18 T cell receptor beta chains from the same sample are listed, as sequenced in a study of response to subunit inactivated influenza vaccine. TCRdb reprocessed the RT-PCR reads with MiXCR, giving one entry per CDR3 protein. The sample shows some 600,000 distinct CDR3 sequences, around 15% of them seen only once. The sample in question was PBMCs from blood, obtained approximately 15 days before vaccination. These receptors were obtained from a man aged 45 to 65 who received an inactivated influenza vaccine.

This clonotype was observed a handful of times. The DNA for the CDR3 is TGTGCCAGCACTACTAGGGCGGGACAATCCTACGAGCAGTACTTC. Encoded protein: CASTTRAGQSYEQYF. The chain links TRBV6-1 to TRBJ2-7; D is perhaps TRBD1 or TRBD2 (6 bases each). V was pared by 7 bases and J by 1 base, with 17 bases between. Germline loops: CDR1 MNHNS, CDR2 SASEGT. The length of the CDR3 is 15 residues.

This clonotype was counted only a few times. For the CDR3, the DNA is TGCGCCAGCAGCTCTTCGGGGACCCACAATTCACCCCTCCACTTT. It is translated as CASSSSGTHNSPLHF. The rearrangement joins TRBV5-1 to TRBJ1-6; tentatively, D is TRBD1 (5 bases). Germline CDR1 and CDR2: SGHRS and YFSETQ. There are 15 residues in the CDR3. Trimming pared 3 bases from V and 7 bases from J, leaving 14 bases between.

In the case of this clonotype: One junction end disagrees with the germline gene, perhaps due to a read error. DNA of the CDR3: TGCGTCAGCAGCCAAGATTGGGGACAGTACCCCTCCTACGAGCAGTACTTC. It is translated as CVSSQDWGQYPSYEQYF. V gene TRBV4-3 combines with J gene TRBJ2-7; 7 nucleotides line up with TRBD1. Germline V gives CDR1 LGHNA, CDR2 YSLEER. The CDR3 loop spans 17 amino acids.

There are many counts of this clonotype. CDR3 in amino acids: CASSQSTRGLSGETQYF. CDR3 DNA: TGTGCCAGCAGCCAGAGTACCAGGGGGCTATCTGGGGAGACCCAGTACTTC. This chain connects TRBV3-1 to TRBJ2-5; 8 bases line up with TRBD1. The CDR3 extends over 17 amino acids. V dropped 3 bases and J dropped 5; count of bases not matched to a gene: 14. The germline CDR1 and CDR2 sequences are LGHDT and YNNKEL (reference sequence).

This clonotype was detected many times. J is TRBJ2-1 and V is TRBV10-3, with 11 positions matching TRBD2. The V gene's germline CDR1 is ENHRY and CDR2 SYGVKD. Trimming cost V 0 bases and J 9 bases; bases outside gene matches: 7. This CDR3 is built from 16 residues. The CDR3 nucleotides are TGTGCCATCAGTGAGTCGGGACTAGCGGCAGCGGGTGAGCAGTTCTTC. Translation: CAISESGLAAAGEQFF.

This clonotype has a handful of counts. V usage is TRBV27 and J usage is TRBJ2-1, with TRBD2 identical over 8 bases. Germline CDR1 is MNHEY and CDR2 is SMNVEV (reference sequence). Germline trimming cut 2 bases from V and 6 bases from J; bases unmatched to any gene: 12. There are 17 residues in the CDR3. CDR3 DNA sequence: TGTGCCAGCAGTTTACGTGAAGCGGGAGTCTCGGGCAATGAGCAGTTCTTC. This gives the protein CASSLREAGVSGNEQFF.

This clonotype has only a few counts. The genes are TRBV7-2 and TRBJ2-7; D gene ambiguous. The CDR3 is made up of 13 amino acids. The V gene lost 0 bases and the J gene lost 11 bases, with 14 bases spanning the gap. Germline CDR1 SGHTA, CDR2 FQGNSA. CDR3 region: CASSLAAGDGEYF. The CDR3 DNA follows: TGTGCCAGCAGCTTAGCGGCAGGCGATGGGGAGTACTTC.

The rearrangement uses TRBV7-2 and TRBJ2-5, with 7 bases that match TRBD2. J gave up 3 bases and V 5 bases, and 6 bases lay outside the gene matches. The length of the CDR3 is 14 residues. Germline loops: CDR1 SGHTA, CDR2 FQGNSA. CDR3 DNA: TGTGCCAGCAGCCAGAGCGGGGTGAAAGAGACCCAGTACTTC. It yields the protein CASSQSGVKETQYF.

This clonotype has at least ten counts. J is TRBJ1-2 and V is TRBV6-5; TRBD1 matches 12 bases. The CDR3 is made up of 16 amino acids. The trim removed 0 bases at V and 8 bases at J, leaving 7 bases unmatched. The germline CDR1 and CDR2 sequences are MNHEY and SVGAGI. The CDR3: CASSYSTGTGGGGYTF. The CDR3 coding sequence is TGTGCCAGCAGTTACTCGACCGGGACAGGGGGCGGAGGCTACACCTTC.

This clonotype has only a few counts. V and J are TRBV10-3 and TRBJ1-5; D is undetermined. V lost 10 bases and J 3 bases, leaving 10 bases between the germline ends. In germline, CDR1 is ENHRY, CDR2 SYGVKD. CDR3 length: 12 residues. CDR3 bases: TGTGCCACCCGACCGGACAATCAGCCCCAGCATTTT. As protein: CATRPDNQPQHF.

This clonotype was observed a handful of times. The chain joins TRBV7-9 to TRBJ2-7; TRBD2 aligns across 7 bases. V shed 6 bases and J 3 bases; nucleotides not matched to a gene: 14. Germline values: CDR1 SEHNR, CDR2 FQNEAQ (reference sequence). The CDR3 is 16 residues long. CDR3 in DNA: TGTGCCAGCAGTCCAGGCATGGCGGGGGAGTTCTACGAGCAGTACTTC. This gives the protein CASSPGMAGEFYEQYF. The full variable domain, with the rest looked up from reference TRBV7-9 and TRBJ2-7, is DTGVSQNPRHKITKRGQNVTFRCDPISEHNRLYWYRQTLGQGPEFLTYFQNEAQLEKSRLLSDRFSAERPKGSFSTLEIQRTEQGDSAMYLCASSPGMAGEFYEQYFGPGTRLTVT.

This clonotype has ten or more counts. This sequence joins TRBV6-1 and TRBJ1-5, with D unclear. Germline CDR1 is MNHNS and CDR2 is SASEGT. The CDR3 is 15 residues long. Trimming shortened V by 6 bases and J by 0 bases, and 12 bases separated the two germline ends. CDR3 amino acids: CASRKLAVSNQPQHF. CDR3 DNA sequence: TGTGCCAGCAGAAAGCTAGCGGTTAGCAATCAGCCCCAGCATTTT.

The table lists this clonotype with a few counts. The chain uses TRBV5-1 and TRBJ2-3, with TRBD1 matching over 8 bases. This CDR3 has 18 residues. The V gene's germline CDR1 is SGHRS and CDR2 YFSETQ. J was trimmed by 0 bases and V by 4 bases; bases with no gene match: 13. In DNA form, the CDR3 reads TGCGCCAGCAGCGTTTCCGGGACAGGCTTCGCTAGCACAGATACGCAGTATTTT. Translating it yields CASSVSGTGFASTDTQYF. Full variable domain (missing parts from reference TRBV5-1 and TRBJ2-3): KAGVTQTPRYLIKTRGQQVTLSCSPISGHRSVSWYQQTPGQGLQFLFEYFSETQRNKGNFPGRFSGRQFSNSRSEMNVSTLELGDSALYLCASSVSGTGFASTDTQYFGPGTRLTVL.

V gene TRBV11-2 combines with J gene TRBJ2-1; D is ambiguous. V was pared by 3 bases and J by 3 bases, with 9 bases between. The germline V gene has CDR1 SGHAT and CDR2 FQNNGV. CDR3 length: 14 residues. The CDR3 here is CASSFHGNYNEQFF. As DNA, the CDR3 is TGTGCCAGCAGCTTTCACGGAAACTACAATGAGCAGTTCTTC. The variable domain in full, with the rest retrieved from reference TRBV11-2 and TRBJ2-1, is EAGVAQSPRYKIIEKRQSVAFWCNPISGHATLYWYQQILGQGPKLLIQFQNNGVVDDSQLPKDRFSAERLKGVDSTLKIQPAKLEDSAVYLCASSFHGNYNEQFFGPGTRLTVL.

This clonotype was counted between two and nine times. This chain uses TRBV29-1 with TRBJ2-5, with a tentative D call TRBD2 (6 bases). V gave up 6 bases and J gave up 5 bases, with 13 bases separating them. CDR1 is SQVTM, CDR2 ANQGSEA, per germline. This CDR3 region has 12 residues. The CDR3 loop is CSVGSSGETQYF. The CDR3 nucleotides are TGCAGCGTAGGGTCGAGCGGGGAGACCCAGTACTTC. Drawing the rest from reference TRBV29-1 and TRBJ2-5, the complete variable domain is SAVISQKPSRDICQRGTSLTIQCQVDSQVTMMFWYRQQPGQSLTLIATANQGSEATYESGFVIDKFPISRPNLTFSTLTVSNMSPEDSSIYLCSVGSSGETQYFGPGTRLLVL.

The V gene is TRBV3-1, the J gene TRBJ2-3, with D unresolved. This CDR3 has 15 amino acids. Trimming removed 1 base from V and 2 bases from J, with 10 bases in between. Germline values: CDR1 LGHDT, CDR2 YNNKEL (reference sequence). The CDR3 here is CASSQGRVFTDTQYF. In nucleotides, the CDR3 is TGTGCCAGCAGCCAAGGTCGGGTCTTCACAGATACGCAGTATTTT.

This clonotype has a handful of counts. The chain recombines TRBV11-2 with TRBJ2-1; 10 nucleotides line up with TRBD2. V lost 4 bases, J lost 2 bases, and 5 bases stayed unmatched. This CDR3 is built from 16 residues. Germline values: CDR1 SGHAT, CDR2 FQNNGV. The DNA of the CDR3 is TGTGCCAGCAGCTCTCTCCTAGCGGGAGCCTACAATGAGCAGTTCTTC. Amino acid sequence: CASSSLLAGAYNEQFF.

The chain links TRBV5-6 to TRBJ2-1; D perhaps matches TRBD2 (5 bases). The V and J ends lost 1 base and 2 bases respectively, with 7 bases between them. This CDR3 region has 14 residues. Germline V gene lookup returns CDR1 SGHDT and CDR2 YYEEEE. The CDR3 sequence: CASSLLRAYNEQFF. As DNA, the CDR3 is TGTGCCAGCAGCTTGTTGAGGGCCTACAATGAGCAGTTCTTC.